One T cell receptor (beta chain) is described in this entry. Some clones are missing from TCRdb's copy, which holds only in-frame ones; the method was immunoSEQ multiplex PCR. The repertoire holds around 170,000 clones, with around 90% as singletons. This CDR3 has 12 residues. The ends were cut back, 3 bases at V and 10 bases at J, with 12 bases in the middle. The germline gives CDR1 LGHDT, CDR2 YNNKEL (reference sequence). The entry originates in a study of control samples from healthy donors and cancer patients. The sequence came from a young man in good health. V is TRBV3-1 (or the pseudogene TRBV3-2) and J is TRBJ1-1, with unresolved D. Sequencing was done on a sample of blood. The CDR3 spells CASSHWGAVAFF. The CDR3 DNA sequence: TGTGCCAGCAGCCACTGGGGAGCAGTAGCTTTCTTT.